This TCR beta chain was observed in a study of blood T cell repertoires in COVID-19. About the research overall: From the United States, Italy and Spain came samples of acute and convalescent COVID-19. The cDNA or gDNA used as material had been derived from T cells, B-cell-depleted T cells, or PBMCs.

This clone was counted a single time. There are 15 residues in the CDR3. Germline V gene data show CDR1 as SGDLS and CDR2 as YYNGEE. Trimming left V 4 bases short and J 4 bases short, with 14 bases between. The repertoire was sequenced with immunoSEQ multiplex PCR; TCRdb's copy has only in-frame clones and lacks some. Seen here are about 140,000 clones, 85% observed once, and the top ten hold around 3%. The chain carries TRBV9 and TRBJ1-4; D is unresolved. The receptor's source is a man in his fifties with acute or convalescent COVID-19. The sequencing input was peripheral blood. CDR3 amino acids: CASSPRSGGNEKLFF. The CDR3 bases are TGTGCCAGCAGCCCCCGGTCCGGTGGTAATGAAAAACTGTTTTTT.